This T cell receptor (beta chain) was identified during a study of technical replicates of blood from a handful of donors. Only in-frame clones appear in the TCRdb table, and some are missing; sequencing was by immunoSEQ multiplex PCR. The table has 81,000 or so clones, about 97% seen once. Germline CDR1 and CDR2: SGHTA and FQGNSA. The CDR3 extends over 15 amino acids. V shed 5 bases, J shed 2 bases, and the junction held 7 bases outside the gene matches. The chain links TRBV7-2 to TRBJ2-5; 8 bases agree with TRBD1. Sequenced: T cells isolated from PBMCs. The receptor was derived from a human donor in good health. For the CDR3, the DNA is TGTGCCAGCAGCCTGGACAGGGCGTTTCAAGAGACCCAGTACTTC. As protein: CASSLDRAFQETQYF.